This passage covers 20 T cell receptor beta chains from one sample sequenced in a study of T cells in Graves' hyperthyroidism and ophthalmopathy. RNA transcripts provided the source from which TCR beta CDR3 regions were amplified. The HTBI primer set drove a first-round RT-PCR of the TCR CDR3. TCRdb reprocessed the multiplex PCR reads with MiXCR, giving one entry per CDR3 protein. The sample includes some 580,000 distinct CDR3 sequences, approximately 16% seen only once; the top ten take roughly 3%. The sample taken for sequencing was blood. The receptors shown here come from a woman in her thirties or forties with Graves' ophthalmopathy.

Only a few counts were recorded for this clonotype. The gene calls are TRBV19 and TRBJ1-2; D ambiguous. The CDR3 is 13 amino acids. Germline V gives CDR1 LNHDA, CDR2 SQIVND (reference sequence). V lost 5 bases and J 7 bases, leaving 14 bases between the germline ends. The CDR3, as DNA: TGTGCCAGTAGTCGGCACACAACTCTTGGCTACACCTTC. Translated, it gives CASSRHTTLGYTF. The entire variable domain, with the rest obtained from reference TRBV19 and TRBJ1-2, is as follows: DGGITQSPKYLFRKEGQNVTLSCEQNLNHDAMYWYRQDPGQGLRLIYYSQIVNDFQKGDIAEGYSVSREKKESFPLTVTSAQKNPTAFYLCASSRHTTLGYTFGSGTRLTVV.

This clonotype has only a few counts. V usage is TRBV7-9 and J usage is TRBJ1-1, with 7 nucleotides matching TRBD1. The V and J ends lost 5 bases and 4 bases, in that order; junction bases with no gene match: 4. CDR1 and CDR2 (germline): SEHNR, FQNEAQ (reference sequence). CDR3 size: 13 residues. DNA for the CDR3: TGTGCCAGCAGCAGGGGGCTCGGCACTGAAGCTTTCTTT. Translation gives CASSRGLGTEAFF.

This clonotype was recorded many times. J is TRBJ2-7 and V is TRBV7-6, with D possibly TRBD1 on 6 matching bases. V gave up 5 bases and J gave up 2 bases, with 13 bases separating them. Germline CDR1 reads SGHVS; CDR2 reads FNYEAQ. The CDR3 is 14 amino acids. CDR3 region: CASSLTTGTYEQYF. CDR3 bases: TGTGCCAGCAGCCTCACAACAGGGACCTACGAGCAGTACTTC.

This chain uses TRBV28 with TRBJ2-5, with a weak D call TRBD2 (5 bases). The ends were cut back, 5 bases at V and 4 bases at J, with 23 bases in the middle. Germline loops: CDR1 MDHEN, CDR2 SYDVKM. CDR3 length equals 17 residues. The CDR3 loop is CASSSEGMYSSGETQYF. The CDR3 DNA reads TGTGCCAGCAGTAGCGAGGGAATGTATTCAAGTGGAGAGACCCAGTACTTC.

Only a few counts were recorded for this clonotype. V gene TRBV4-1 combines with J gene TRBJ2-7, with unresolved D. Trimming took 4 bases from V and 7 from J, leaving 17 bases between them. Per the germline V gene, CDR1 is MGHRA and CDR2 is YSYEKL. This CDR3 spans 14 amino acids. As DNA, the CDR3 is TGCGCCAGCAGCCCACTGGGAAGCGAAAGAGAGCAGTACTTC. It encodes CASSPLGSEREQYF.

This clonotype was observed many times. The chain joins TRBV12-3 or TRBV12-4 to TRBJ1-1; D is uncertain. V lost 2 bases, J lost 3 bases, and 4 bases lay in between. CDR3 size: 12 residues. CDR3 amino acids: CASSLTHTEAFF. In DNA form, the CDR3 reads TGTGCCAGCAGTTTAACCCACACTGAAGCTTTCTTT.

This clonotype was picked up many times. The genes are TRBV12-5 and TRBJ1-6; D is perhaps TRBD1 (5 bases). With 3 bases removed from V and 4 bases from J, the gap between germline ends came to 25 bases. The CDR3 sequence is 20 residues long. Germline V lookup: CDR1 LGHNT, CDR2 FRNRAP. The CDR3 here is CASGFVPAGTTYPYNSPLHF. CDR3 DNA: TGTGCTAGTGGTTTTGTTCCTGCCGGGACTACCTACCCTTATAATTCACCCCTCCACTTT.

The sample holds many counts of this clonotype. This sequence joins TRBV2 and TRBJ2-3, with 10 nucleotides matching TRBD2. The CDR3 runs 15 residues. With 5 bases clipped from V and 6 bases from J, the junction kept 8 bases outside the gene matches. CDR1 and CDR2 from the germline V gene are SNHLY and FYNNEI. CDR3 protein: CASSPWASGSDTQYF. CDR3 DNA sequence: TGTGCCAGCAGTCCATGGGCTAGCGGGAGTGATACGCAGTATTTT.

This clonotype was seen repeatedly, ten times or more. This sequence joins TRBV20-1 and TRBJ2-1, with TRBD2 identical over 11 bases. Losses at the gene ends were 6 bases for V and 2 bases for J; bases not matched to a gene: 6. There are 15 residues in the CDR3. Germline values: CDR1 DFQATT, CDR2 SNEGSKA (reference sequence). As DNA, the CDR3 is TGCAGTGCCGCGACTAGCGGGGTCGCCTACAATGAGCAGTTCTTC. This translates into CSAATSGVAYNEQFF.

This clonotype occurred many times. V and J are TRBV28 and TRBJ2-1; TRBD2 agrees at 8 bases. V dropped 7 bases and J dropped 4; count of bases not matched to a gene: 12. Germline-derived CDR1 and CDR2 are MDHEN and SYDVKM. The CDR3 contains 16 residues. The CDR3 sequence is CASIPGGSVMYNEQFF. The CDR3 nucleotides are TGTGCCAGCATTCCGGGAGGGTCAGTGATGTACAATGAGCAGTTCTTC.

This clonotype was observed at least ten times. The chain uses TRBV7-8 and TRBJ2-7, with D uncertain. The germline V gene encodes CDR1 SGHVS and CDR2 FQNEAQ. V was cut by 1 base and J by 2 bases, with 12 bases left in between. The CDR3 spans 15 residues. CDR3: CASSLVLIPTYEQYF. The CDR3 DNA reads as TGTGCCAGCAGCTTAGTCTTAATACCCACCTACGAGCAGTACTTC.

The rearrangement joins TRBV19 to TRBJ2-7; D not certain. Per germline, CDR1 LNHDA and CDR2 SQIVND (reference sequence). Trimming cost V 4 bases and J 4 bases, with 11 bases left between them. This CDR3 region has 13 residues. The CDR3: CASSTSTGYEQYF. CDR3 nucleotides: TGTGCCAGTAGTACCTCGACTGGATACGAGCAGTACTTC.

The chain has TRBV7-9 and TRBJ2-1; D not certain. TRBJ2-7 matches the DNA end more closely, so the J call is doubtful. CDR1 and CDR2 (germline): SEHNR, FQNEAQ (reference sequence). The length of the CDR3 is 16 residues. CDR3 in DNA: TGTGCCACCTTAAAGGGTGGGCCAGTGGATTACAATGAGCAGTACTTC. Translated: CATLKGGPVDYNEQYF.

CDR3 sequence reads: CSVDGGGRQDTQYF. In DNA, the CDR3 is TGCAGCGTTGACGGGGGGGGGCGCCAAGATACGCAGTATTTT. The chain is built from TRBV29-1 and TRBJ2-3; 8 bases fit TRBD2. The germline V gene encodes CDR1 SQVTM and CDR2 ANQGSEA. J lost 5 bases, V lost 3 bases, and 7 bases had no gene match. The CDR3 covers 14 residues.

This clonotype appeared a few times. V gene TRBV7-2 combines with J gene TRBJ1-4, with TRBD1 identical over 10 bases. Per the germline V gene, CDR1 is SGHTA and CDR2 is FQGNSA. J gave up 8 bases and V 5 bases, and 17 bases lay outside the gene matches. This CDR3 region has 18 residues. CDR3 in amino acids: CASSRKTGGNPLGEKLFF. DNA of the CDR3: TGTGCCAGCAGCCGAAAGACAGGGGGCAACCCCCTAGGAGAAAAACTGTTTTTT.

The chain joins TRBV30 to TRBJ2-7; tentatively, D is TRBD1 or TRBD2 (6 bases each). Germline V CDR1 and CDR2: GTSNPN, SVGIG (reference sequence). Between the trimmed V and J ends, which lost 0 bases and 5 bases, there was a span of 14 bases. There are 14 residues in the CDR3. CDR3 in amino acids: CAWSVLQGLDEQYF. The CDR3 coding sequence is TGTGCCTGGAGTGTATTACAGGGACTGGACGAGCAGTACTTC.

V usage is TRBV7-3 and J usage is TRBJ2-2; D gene unclear. Germline CDR1 reads SGHTA; CDR2 reads FQGTGA. CDR3 length: 13 residues. Trimming stripped 5 bases from V and 5 bases from J, with 9 bases between. The CDR3 here is CASSQTKTGELFF. The CDR3 DNA reads as TGTGCCAGCAGCCAGACCAAGACCGGGGAGCTGTTTTTT.

This clonotype appeared a few times. The chain combines TRBV6-2 or TRBV6-3 with TRBJ2-7, with D possibly TRBD2 on 5 matching bases. V was cut by 3 bases and J by 4 bases, with 13 bases left in between. This CDR3 has 14 residues. Germline lookup yields CDR1 MNHEY and CDR2 SVGEGT. CDR3 in DNA: TGTGCCAGCAGTTATACGGGAATGGGGTACGAGCAGTACTTC. Its translation is CASSYTGMGYEQYF.

This chain links TRBV3-1 with TRBJ2-3; 8 bases line up with TRBD2. V was pared by 1 base and J by 5 bases, with 5 bases of the junction left unmatched. In germline, CDR1 is LGHDT, CDR2 YNNKEL (reference sequence). This CDR3 contains 15 residues. The CDR3, as DNA: TGTGCCAGCAGCCAAGCGGGGGGGCCGGGAGATACGCAGTATTTT. Residues: CASSQAGGPGDTQYF.

This chain links TRBV3-1 with TRBJ2-4; tentatively, D is TRBD1 (5 bases). CDR3 length equals 17 residues. Germline V lookup: CDR1 LGHDT, CDR2 YNNKEL (reference sequence). V lost 1 base to trimming and J lost 0 bases, with 13 bases between them. The chain's CDR3 is CASSQGQGLIAKNIQYF. CDR3 in DNA: TGTGCCAGCAGCCAAGGGCAGGGCCTGATAGCCAAAAACATTCAGTACTTC.